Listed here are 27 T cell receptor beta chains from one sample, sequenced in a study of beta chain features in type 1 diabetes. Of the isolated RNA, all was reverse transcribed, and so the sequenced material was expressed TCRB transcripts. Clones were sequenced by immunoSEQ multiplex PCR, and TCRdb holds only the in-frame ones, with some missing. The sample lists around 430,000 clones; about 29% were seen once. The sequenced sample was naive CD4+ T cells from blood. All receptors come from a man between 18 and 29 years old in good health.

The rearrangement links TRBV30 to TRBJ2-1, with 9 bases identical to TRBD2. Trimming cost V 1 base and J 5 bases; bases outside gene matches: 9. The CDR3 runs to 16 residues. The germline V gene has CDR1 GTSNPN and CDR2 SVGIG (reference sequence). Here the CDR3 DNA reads TGTGCCTGGAGTGGGACTAGCGTTCGGCGGAACAATGAGCAGTTCTTC. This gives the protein CAWSGTSVRRNNEQFF.

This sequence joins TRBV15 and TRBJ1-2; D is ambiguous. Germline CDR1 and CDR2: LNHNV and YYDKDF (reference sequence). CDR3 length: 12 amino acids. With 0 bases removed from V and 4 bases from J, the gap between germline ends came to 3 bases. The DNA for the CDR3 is TGTGCCACCAGCAGAGATATCTATGGCTACACCTTC. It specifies CATSRDIYGYTF.

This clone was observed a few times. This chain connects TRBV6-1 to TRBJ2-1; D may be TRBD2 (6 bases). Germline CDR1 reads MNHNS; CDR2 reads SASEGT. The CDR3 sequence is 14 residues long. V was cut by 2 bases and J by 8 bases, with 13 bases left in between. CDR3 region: CASSESTSIDEQFF. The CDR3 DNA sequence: TGTGCCAGCAGTGAATCGACTAGTATCGATGAGCAGTTCTTC.

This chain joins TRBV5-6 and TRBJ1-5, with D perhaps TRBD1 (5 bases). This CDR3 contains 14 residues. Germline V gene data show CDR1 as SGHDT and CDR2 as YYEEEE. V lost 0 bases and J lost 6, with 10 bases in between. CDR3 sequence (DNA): TGTGCCAGCAGCTTGGTAGGGACTAGTCAGCCCCAGCATTTT. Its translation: CASSLVGTSQPQHF.

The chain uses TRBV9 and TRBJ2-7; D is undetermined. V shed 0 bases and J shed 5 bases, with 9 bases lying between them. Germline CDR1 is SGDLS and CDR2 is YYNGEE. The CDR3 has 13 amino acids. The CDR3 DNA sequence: TGTGCCAGCAGCGTAGCTACAAAAGACGAGCAGTACTTC. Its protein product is CASSVATKDEQYF.

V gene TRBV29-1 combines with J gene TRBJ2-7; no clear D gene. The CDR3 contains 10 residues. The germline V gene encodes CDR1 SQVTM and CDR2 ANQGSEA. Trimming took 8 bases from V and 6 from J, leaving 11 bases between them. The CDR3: CSPGWGEQYF. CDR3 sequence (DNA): TGCAGCCCCGGGTGGGGCGAGCAGTACTTC.

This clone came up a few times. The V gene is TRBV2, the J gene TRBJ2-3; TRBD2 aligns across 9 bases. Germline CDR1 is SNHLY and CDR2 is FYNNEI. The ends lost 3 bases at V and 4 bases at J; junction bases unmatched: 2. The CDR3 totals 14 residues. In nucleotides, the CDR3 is TGTGCCAGCAGTGAGCCTAGCGGGGCAGATACGCAGTATTTT. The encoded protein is CASSEPSGADTQYF.

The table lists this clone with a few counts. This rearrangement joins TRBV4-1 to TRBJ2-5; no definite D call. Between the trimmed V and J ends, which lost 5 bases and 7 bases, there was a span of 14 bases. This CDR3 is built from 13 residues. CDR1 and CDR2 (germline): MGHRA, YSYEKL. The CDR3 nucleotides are TGCGCCAGCAGCGCTAGGGCAGCGTGGACCCAGTACTTC. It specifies CASSARAAWTQYF.

CDR3 protein: CASSPHLPGTSHTQYF. The CDR3 DNA sequence: TGTGCCAGCAGCCCCCATCTCCCCGGGACTTCTCATACGCAGTATTTT. V and J are TRBV11-1 and TRBJ2-3; possible D gene TRBD2, 6 bases. The CDR3 totals 16 residues. Germline CDR1 and CDR2: SGHAT and FQDESV (reference sequence). The V end was cut by 5 bases, the J end by 7 bases, with 22 bases between.

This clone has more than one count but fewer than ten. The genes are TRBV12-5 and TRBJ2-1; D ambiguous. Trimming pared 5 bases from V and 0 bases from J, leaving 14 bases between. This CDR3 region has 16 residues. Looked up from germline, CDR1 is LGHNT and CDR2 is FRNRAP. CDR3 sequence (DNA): TGTGCTAGTGGTCCTGCCGGCCGTAGCTCCTACAATGAGCAGTTCTTC. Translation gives CASGPAGRSSYNEQFF.

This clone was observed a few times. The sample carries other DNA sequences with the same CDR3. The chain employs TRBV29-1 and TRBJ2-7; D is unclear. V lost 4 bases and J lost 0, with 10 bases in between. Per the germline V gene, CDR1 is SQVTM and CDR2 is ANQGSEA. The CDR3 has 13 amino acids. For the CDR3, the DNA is TGCAGCGTTGTCTTCCGAAGCTCCTACGAGCAGTACTTC. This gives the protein CSVVFRSSYEQYF.

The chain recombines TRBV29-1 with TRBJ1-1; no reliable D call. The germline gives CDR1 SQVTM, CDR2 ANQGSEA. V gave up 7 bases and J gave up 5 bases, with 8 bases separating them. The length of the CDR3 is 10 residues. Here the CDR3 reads CSAQETEAFF. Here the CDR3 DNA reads TGCAGCGCCCAGGAGACTGAAGCTTTCTTT.

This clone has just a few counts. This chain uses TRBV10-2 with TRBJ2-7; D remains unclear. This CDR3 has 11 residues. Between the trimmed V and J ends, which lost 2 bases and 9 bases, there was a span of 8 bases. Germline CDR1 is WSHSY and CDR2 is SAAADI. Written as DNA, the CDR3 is TGCGCCAGCAGTGAGGGAGCTGGGCAGTACTTC. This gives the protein CASSEGAGQYF.

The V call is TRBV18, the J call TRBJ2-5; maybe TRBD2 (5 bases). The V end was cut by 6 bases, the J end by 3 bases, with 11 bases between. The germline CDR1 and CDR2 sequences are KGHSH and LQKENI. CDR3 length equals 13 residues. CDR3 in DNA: TGTGCCAGCTCGTCGAGCGGAGAAGAGACCCAGTACTTC. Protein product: CASSSSGEETQYF.

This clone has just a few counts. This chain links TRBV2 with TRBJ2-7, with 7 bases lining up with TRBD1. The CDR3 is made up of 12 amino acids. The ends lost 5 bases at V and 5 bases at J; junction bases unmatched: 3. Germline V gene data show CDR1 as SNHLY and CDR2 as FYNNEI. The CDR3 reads CASSITGDEQYF. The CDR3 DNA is TGTGCCAGCAGTATTACAGGGGACGAGCAGTACTTC.

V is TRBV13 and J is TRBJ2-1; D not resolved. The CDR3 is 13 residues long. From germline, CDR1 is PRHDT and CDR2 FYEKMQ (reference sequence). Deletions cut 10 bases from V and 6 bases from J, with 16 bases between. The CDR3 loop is CATRIYGVNEQFF. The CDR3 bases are TGTGCCACCCGGATTTATGGGGTCAATGAGCAGTTCTTC.

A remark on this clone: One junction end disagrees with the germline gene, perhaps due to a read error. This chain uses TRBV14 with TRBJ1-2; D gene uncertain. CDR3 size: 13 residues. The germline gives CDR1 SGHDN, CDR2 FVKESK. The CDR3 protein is CASSPARNYGYTF. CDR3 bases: TGTGCCAGCAGTCCTGCGAGGAACTACGGCTACACCTTC. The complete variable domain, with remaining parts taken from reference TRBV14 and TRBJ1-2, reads EAGVTQFPSHSVIEKGQTVTLRCDPISGHDNLYWYRRVMGKEIKFLLHFVKESKQDESGMPNNRFLAERTGGTYSTLKVQPAELEDSGVYFCASSPARNYGYTFGSGTRLTVV.

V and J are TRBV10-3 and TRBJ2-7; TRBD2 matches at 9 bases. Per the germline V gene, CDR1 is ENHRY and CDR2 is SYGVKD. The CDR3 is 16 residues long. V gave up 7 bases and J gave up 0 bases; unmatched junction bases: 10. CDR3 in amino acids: CAIKVAGGVSSYEQYF. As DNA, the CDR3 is TGTGCCATCAAAGTCGCGGGAGGGGTCAGCTCCTACGAGCAGTACTTC.

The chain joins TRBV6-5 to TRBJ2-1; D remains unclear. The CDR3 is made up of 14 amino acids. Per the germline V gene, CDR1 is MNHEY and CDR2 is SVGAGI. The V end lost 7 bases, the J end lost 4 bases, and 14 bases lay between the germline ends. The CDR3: CASTTSSRYNEQFF. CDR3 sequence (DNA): TGTGCCAGCACTACCTCGTCCAGATACAATGAGCAGTTCTTC.

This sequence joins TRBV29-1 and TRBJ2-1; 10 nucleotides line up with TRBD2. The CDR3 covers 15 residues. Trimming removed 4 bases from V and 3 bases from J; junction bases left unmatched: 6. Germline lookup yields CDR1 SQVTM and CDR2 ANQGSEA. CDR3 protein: CSVVTSGKIYNEQFF. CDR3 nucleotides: TGCAGCGTTGTAACTAGCGGGAAGATCTACAATGAGCAGTTCTTC.

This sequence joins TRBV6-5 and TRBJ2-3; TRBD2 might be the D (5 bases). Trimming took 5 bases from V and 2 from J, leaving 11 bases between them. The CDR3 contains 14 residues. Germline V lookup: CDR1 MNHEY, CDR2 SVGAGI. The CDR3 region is CASSRSGVTDTQYF. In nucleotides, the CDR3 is TGTGCCAGCAGTCGGAGCGGAGTCACAGATACGCAGTATTTT.

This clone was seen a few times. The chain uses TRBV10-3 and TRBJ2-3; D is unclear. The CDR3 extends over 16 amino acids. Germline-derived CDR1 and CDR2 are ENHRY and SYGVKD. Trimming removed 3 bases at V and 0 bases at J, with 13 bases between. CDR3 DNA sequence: TGTGCCATCAGTGATGGAAACTACCTAAGCACAGATACGCAGTATTTT. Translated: CAISDGNYLSTDTQYF.

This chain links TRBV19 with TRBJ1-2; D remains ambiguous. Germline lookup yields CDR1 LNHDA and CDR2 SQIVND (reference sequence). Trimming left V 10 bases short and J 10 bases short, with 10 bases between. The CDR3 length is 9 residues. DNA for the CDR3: TGTGCCACCGGACCGTACTACACCTTC. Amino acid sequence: CATGPYYTF.

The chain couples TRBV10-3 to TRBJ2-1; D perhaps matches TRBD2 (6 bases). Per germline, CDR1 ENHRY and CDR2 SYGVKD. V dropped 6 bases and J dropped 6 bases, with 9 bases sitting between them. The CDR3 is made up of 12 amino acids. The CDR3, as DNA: TGTGCCATCAGCGTCGGGGGCAATGAGCAGTTCTTC. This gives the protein CAISVGGNEQFF.

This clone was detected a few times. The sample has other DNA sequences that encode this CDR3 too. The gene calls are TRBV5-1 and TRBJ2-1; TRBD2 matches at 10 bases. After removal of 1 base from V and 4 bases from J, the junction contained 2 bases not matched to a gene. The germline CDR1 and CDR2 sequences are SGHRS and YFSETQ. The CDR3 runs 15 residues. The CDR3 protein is CASSLTSGTYNEQFF. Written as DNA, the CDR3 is TGCGCCAGCAGCTTGACTAGCGGGACATACAATGAGCAGTTCTTC.

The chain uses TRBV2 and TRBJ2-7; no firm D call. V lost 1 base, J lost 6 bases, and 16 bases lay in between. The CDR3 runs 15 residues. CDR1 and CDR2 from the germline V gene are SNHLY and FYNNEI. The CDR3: CASSEVRSSGVEQYF. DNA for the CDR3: TGTGCCAGCAGTGAAGTGCGTAGCAGTGGGGTCGAGCAGTACTTC. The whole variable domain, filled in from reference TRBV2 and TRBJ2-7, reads EPEVTQTPSHQVTQMGQEVILRCVPISNHLYFYWYRQILGQKVEFLVSFYNNEISEKSEIFDDQFSVERPDGSNFTLKIRSTKLEDSAMYFCASSEVRSSGVEQYFGPGTRLTVT.

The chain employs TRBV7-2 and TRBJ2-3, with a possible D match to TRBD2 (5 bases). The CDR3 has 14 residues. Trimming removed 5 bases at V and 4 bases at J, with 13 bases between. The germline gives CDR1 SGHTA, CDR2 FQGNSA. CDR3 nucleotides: TGTGCCAGCAGCATAACTAGGAGTGCAGATACGCAGTATTTT. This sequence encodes CASSITRSADTQYF.